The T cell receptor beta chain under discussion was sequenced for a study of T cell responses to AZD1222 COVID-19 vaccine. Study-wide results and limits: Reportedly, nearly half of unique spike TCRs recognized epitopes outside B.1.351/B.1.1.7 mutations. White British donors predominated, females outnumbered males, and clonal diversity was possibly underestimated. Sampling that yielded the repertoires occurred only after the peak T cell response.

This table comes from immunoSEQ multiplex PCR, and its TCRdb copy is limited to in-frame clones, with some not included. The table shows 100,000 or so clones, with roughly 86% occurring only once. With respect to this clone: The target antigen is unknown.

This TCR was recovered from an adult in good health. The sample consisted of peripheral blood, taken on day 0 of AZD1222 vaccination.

This CDR3 is CASSSTGGTEAFF. CDR3 in DNA: TGCGCCAGCAGTAGCACAGGGGGCACTGAAGCTTTCTTT. The gene calls are TRBV4-3 and TRBJ1-1, with 8 bases identical to TRBD1. The junction had 4 bases not matched to a gene; V was cut back by 6 bases and J by 4 bases. The CDR3 loop spans 13 amino acids. The germline V gene has CDR1 LGHNA and CDR2 YSLEER.